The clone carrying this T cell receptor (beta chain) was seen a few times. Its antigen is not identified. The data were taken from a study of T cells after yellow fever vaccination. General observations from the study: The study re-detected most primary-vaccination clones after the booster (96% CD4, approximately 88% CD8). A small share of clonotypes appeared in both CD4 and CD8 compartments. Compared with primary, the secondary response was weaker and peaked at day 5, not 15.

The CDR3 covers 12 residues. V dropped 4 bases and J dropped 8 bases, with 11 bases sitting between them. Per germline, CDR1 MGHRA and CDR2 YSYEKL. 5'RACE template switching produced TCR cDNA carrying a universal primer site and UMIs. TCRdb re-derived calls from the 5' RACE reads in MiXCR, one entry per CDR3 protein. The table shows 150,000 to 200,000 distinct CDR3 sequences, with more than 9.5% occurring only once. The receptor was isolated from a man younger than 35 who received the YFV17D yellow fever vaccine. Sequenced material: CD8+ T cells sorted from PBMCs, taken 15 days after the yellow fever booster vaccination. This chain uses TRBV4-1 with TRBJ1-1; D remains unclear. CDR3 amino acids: CASSREGREAFF. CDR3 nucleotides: TGCGCCAGCAGCCGCGAGGGCAGAGAAGCTTTCTTT.